Detailed here is one T cell receptor beta chain. This entry belongs to a study of cytomegalovirus exposure and HLA in healthy donors. The PCR had 60 Vbeta and 13 Jbeta primers. Sequencing used immunoSEQ multiplex PCR; TCRdb keeps in-frame clones, though not all of them. The sample carries a few hundred thousand clones, 70% to 90% recorded once. This CDR3 has 20 amino acids. CDR1 is PRHDT, CDR2 FYEKMQ, per germline (reference sequence). V lost 2 bases to trimming and J lost 1 base; unmatched junction nucleotides: 14. This chain uses TRBV13 with TRBJ2-5, with 12 bases matching TRBD2. The specimen was PBMCs. The sequence was obtained from a man aged 25 to 45 in good health and CMV-seronegative. CDR3 bases: TGTGCCAGCAGCTTATGGTCTAGCGGGGGGGCCATTGAAGGCCAAGAGACCCAGTACTTC. The encoded protein is CASSLWSSGGAIEGQETQYF.